The 25 T cell receptor beta chains below come from one sample, sequenced in a study of cytomegalovirus exposure and HLA in healthy donors. With 60 Vbeta and 13 Jbeta primers, the PCR was carried out. TCRdb's copy holds only in-frame clones and misses some; the assay was immunoSEQ multiplex PCR. The sample has around 120,000 clones, 55% to 75% seen once. Material for sequencing was PBMCs. The receptors come from a woman between 35 and 50 years old in good health and CMV-seropositive.

The chain carries TRBV28 and TRBJ1-5; 7 nucleotides match TRBD1. V shed 6 bases and J 0 bases; nucleotides not matched to a gene: 14. The CDR3 totals 18 residues. From germline, CDR1 is MDHEN and CDR2 SYDVKM. The CDR3 nucleotides read TGTGCCAGCAGCTCCTCCGGGACAGCGTATTATAGCAATCAGCCCCAGCATTTT. Translation gives CASSSSGTAYYSNQPQHF.

This clone was found a few times. The chain is built from TRBV5-1 and TRBJ2-5, with TRBD2 matching 7 bases. Germline CDR1 reads SGHRS; CDR2 reads YFSETQ. Unmatched junction bases numbered 11, after V lost 0 bases and J lost 0 bases. The CDR3 sequence is 18 residues long. CDR3 sequence (DNA): TGCGCCAGCAGCTTGGCAGGAGCGGGGAGAACCTACCAAGAGACCCAGTACTTC. It yields the protein CASSLAGAGRTYQETQYF.

This clone has only a few counts. The rearrangement links TRBV30 to TRBJ1-5; 9 nucleotides align to TRBD1. The CDR3 covers 14 residues. V shed 1 base, J shed 4 bases, and the junction held 2 bases outside the gene matches. Germline values: CDR1 GTSNPN, CDR2 SVGIG (reference sequence). CDR3 in amino acids: CAWSGDRANQPQHF. The CDR3 nucleotides read TGTGCCTGGAGTGGGGACAGGGCGAATCAGCCCCAGCATTTT.

This chain connects TRBV27 to TRBJ2-7; 11 bases align to TRBD1. J lost 1 base, V lost 5 bases, and 10 bases had no gene match. Germline V lookup: CDR1 MNHEY, CDR2 SMNVEV (reference sequence). CDR3 size: 17 residues. CDR3 bases: TGTGCCAGCAGTCCTGGGACAGGGGGAGGATATTCCTACGAGCAGTACTTC. This codes for CASSPGTGGGYSYEQYF.

V gene TRBV4-3 combines with J gene TRBJ2-1, with 10 bases matching TRBD2. Germline V gene data show CDR1 as LGHNA and CDR2 as YSLEER. The ends lost 3 bases at V and 7 bases at J; junction bases unmatched: 9. The CDR3 covers 16 residues. This CDR3 is CASSQTLAGVSNEQFF. DNA for the CDR3: TGCGCCAGCAGCCAGACCCTAGCGGGAGTAAGTAATGAGCAGTTCTTC.

This clone has just a few counts. The chain is built from TRBV10-3 and TRBJ2-7, with 9 bases aligning to TRBD2. The CDR3 covers 21 residues. In germline, CDR1 is ENHRY, CDR2 SYGVKD. Trimming removed 6 bases from V and 2 bases from J; junction bases left unmatched: 26. This CDR3 is CAISHLDGEILSGRPTYEQYF. The DNA for the CDR3 is TGTGCCATCAGCCACCTCGACGGGGAGATACTTAGCGGGAGACCCACCTACGAGCAGTACTTC.

This clone showed up just a few times. The chain couples TRBV5-4 to TRBJ2-5; D unresolved. From germline, CDR1 is SGHNT and CDR2 YYREEE (reference sequence). This CDR3 comprises 13 residues. Trimming left V 4 bases short and J 3 bases short, with 10 bases between. CDR3 bases: TGTGCCAGCAGCCTAGACCTCGAAGAGACCCAGTACTTC. Translating gives CASSLDLEETQYF.

This chain joins TRBV28 and TRBJ2-7; TRBD2 matches at 10 bases. This CDR3 region has 17 residues. With V trimmed by 3 bases and J by 3 bases, 11 bases remained unmatched. CDR1 is MDHEN, CDR2 SYDVKM, per germline. CDR3 DNA: TGTGCCAGCAGTTTTAGGGTAGCGGGAGGTTTTCGCTACGAGCAGTACTTC. Translation gives CASSFRVAGGFRYEQYF. Together with reference TRBV28 and TRBJ2-7, the CDR3 gives the full variable domain: DVKVTQSSRYLVKRTGEKVFLECVQDMDHENMFWYRQDPGLGLRLIYFSYDVKMKEKGDIPEGYSVSREKKERFSLILESASTNQTSMYLCASSFRVAGGFRYEQYFGPGTRLTVT.

The CDR3 region has the DNA TGTGCCAGCTCAGGGGACAGCCCAAACACCGGGGAGCTGTTTTTT. Its translation: CASSGDSPNTGELFF. The V and J genes are TRBV18 and TRBJ2-2; 7 bases map to TRBD1. The germline CDR1 and CDR2 sequences are KGHSH and LQKENI. V shed 5 bases and J 2 bases; nucleotides not matched to a gene: 5. This CDR3 comprises 15 residues.

This clone was observed a handful of times. This chain connects TRBV5-1 to TRBJ2-2; unclear D gene. CDR3 length: 16 amino acids. Germline CDR1 SGHRS, CDR2 YFSETQ. V was shortened by 0 bases and J by 0 bases, with 9 bases between the two germline ends. As DNA, the CDR3 is TGCGCCAGCAGCTTGGGAGGCCCCGCGAACACCGGGGAGCTGTTTTTT. Translated: CASSLGGPANTGELFF.

The gene calls are TRBV11-1 and TRBJ2-7; no clear D gene. CDR3 length: 15 amino acids. Germline V gene lookup returns CDR1 SGHAT and CDR2 FQDESV (reference sequence). Between the trimmed V and J ends, which lost 4 bases and 6 bases, there was a span of 19 bases. Here the CDR3 DNA reads TGTGCCAGCAGCTCGTCCCAGGCCACCTACGGCGAGCAGTACTTC. Translated: CASSSSQATYGEQYF.

This chain joins TRBV5-6 and TRBJ2-5, with 8 bases that match TRBD1. The J call may not be correct, given that the DNA end is closer to TRBJ2-7. In germline, CDR1 is SGHDT, CDR2 YYEEEE. This CDR3 contains 14 residues. CDR3 amino acids: CASSFGQGADEQYF. The CDR3 nucleotides read TGTGCCAGCAGCTTTGGACAGGGCGCGGACGAGCAGTACTTC.

This rearrangement joins TRBV27 to TRBJ2-1; no reliable D call. V was trimmed by 4 bases and J by 2 bases, leaving 15 bases between them. The germline V gene encodes CDR1 MNHEY and CDR2 SMNVEV (reference sequence). There are 16 residues in the CDR3. This CDR3 is CASSSVAAPAYNEQFF. The CDR3 bases are TGTGCCAGCAGTTCCGTGGCGGCGCCTGCCTACAATGAGCAGTTCTTC.

The gene calls are TRBV4-1 and TRBJ1-6; 9 nucleotides align to TRBD1. V gave up 1 base and J gave up 10 bases; unmatched junction bases: 8. The CDR3 has 16 residues. CDR1 is MGHRA, CDR2 YSYEKL, per germline. The CDR3 DNA sequence: TGCGCCAGCAGCCAAGGGCCCGGGACAGGGTCCTCACCCCTCCACTTT. This encodes CASSQGPGTGSSPLHF.

This chain links TRBV13 with TRBJ1-2; the D is unclear. This CDR3 is built from 13 residues. CDR1 is PRHDT, CDR2 FYEKMQ, per germline (reference sequence). Trimming cost V 5 bases and J 6 bases, with 13 bases left between them. CDR3 sequence: CASSLVRVHGYTF. CDR3 bases: TGTGCCAGCAGCCTGGTGCGGGTTCATGGCTACACCTTC.

V gene TRBV9 combines with J gene TRBJ2-1; D gene uncertain. Germline CDR1 and CDR2: SGDLS and YYNGEE. V was shortened by 0 bases and J by 11 bases, with 9 bases between the two germline ends. The CDR3 is made up of 12 amino acids. This CDR3 is CASSVVGGKQFF. The CDR3, as DNA: TGTGCCAGCAGCGTAGTTGGCGGAAAGCAGTTCTTC. The variable domain in full, with the rest retrieved from reference TRBV9 and TRBJ2-1, is DSGVTQTPKHLITATGQRVTLRCSPRSGDLSVYWYQQSLDQGLQFLIQYYNGEERAKGNILERFSAQQFPDLHSELNLSSLELGDSALYFCASSVVGGKQFFGPGTRLTVL.

The V and J genes are TRBV5-6 and TRBJ2-1, with TRBD1 matching 11 bases. From germline, CDR1 is SGHDT and CDR2 YYEEEE. The CDR3 contains 16 residues. V shed 4 bases and J 8 bases; nucleotides not matched to a gene: 11. The CDR3 sequence: CASSPAGQGAGYEQFF. CDR3 in DNA: TGTGCCAGCAGCCCCGCCGGACAGGGGGCGGGATATGAGCAGTTCTTC.

This clone was found a few times. The genes are TRBV9 and TRBJ1-1; weak D call: TRBD1 (5 bases). Deletions cut 2 bases from V and 5 bases from J, with 10 bases between. CDR3 length: 13 amino acids. The germline V gene has CDR1 SGDLS and CDR2 YYNGEE. This CDR3 reads CASSVGGRTEAFF. As DNA, the CDR3 is TGTGCCAGCAGCGTCGGGGGAAGGACTGAAGCTTTCTTT.

V gene TRBV7-2 combines with J gene TRBJ2-3; possible D gene TRBD2, 6 bases. V lost 1 base and J 6 bases, leaving 14 bases between the germline ends. CDR3 size: 15 residues. Germline V CDR1 and CDR2: SGHTA, FQGNSA. Here the CDR3 reads CASSLGAGSGDTQYF. CDR3 bases: TGTGCCAGCAGCTTAGGGGCAGGCAGCGGGGATACGCAGTATTTT.

Concerning this clone: Within the sample, other DNA sequences also encode this same CDR3. The rearrangement links TRBV27 to TRBJ2-7; TRBD1 matches 10 bases. This CDR3 is built from 15 residues. Germline CDR1 MNHEY, CDR2 SMNVEV (reference sequence). V trimming: 6 bases; J trimming: 2 bases; junction bases outside the gene matches: 7. CDR3 region: CASSPGQGNPYEQYF. The CDR3 coding sequence is TGTGCCAGCAGCCCGGGACAGGGGAACCCCTACGAGCAGTACTTC.

The CDR3 sequence: CASSQVAGGNQPQHF. The CDR3 region has the DNA TGCGCCAGCAGCCAAGTCGCGGGGGGCAATCAGCCCCAGCATTTT. The chain has TRBV4-1 and TRBJ1-5; TRBD1 is a possible D gene (5 bases). The CDR3 contains 15 residues. Germline V gives CDR1 MGHRA, CDR2 YSYEKL. Trimming shortened V by 1 base and J by 2 bases, and 9 bases separated the two germline ends.

The chain combines TRBV5-1 with TRBJ2-5; the match to TRBD2 covers 7 bases. The DNA end is a closer match to TRBJ2-7, so the J assignment may be wrong. Per germline, CDR1 SGHRS and CDR2 YFSETQ. CDR3 length: 16 amino acids. The CDR3 DNA follows: TGCGCCAGCAGCTTGGAGGGGATAGCGGGCTCCTACGAGCAGTACTTC. Protein: CASSLEGIAGSYEQYF.

Only a few counts were recorded for this clone. J is TRBJ2-7 and V is TRBV7-2; TRBD1 might be the D (7 bases). Germline CDR1 is SGHTA and CDR2 is FQGNSA. There are 16 residues in the CDR3. Trimming removed 6 bases from V and 2 bases from J, with 20 bases in between. The CDR3: CASRGGKTGRAYEQYF. For the CDR3, the DNA is TGTGCCAGCAGGGGGGGAAAGACAGGGAGAGCCTACGAGCAGTACTTC.

The gene calls are TRBV7-2 and TRBJ1-2; D is uncertain. V was clipped by 1 base and J by 4 bases, with 13 bases between them. CDR1 is SGHTA, CDR2 FQGNSA, per germline. This CDR3 region has 15 residues. The CDR3 is CASSLDYSGRYGYTF. In DNA form, the CDR3 reads TGTGCCAGCAGCTTAGACTATTCCGGTCGCTATGGCTACACCTTC.

The V call is TRBV4-1, the J call TRBJ2-5, with D perhaps TRBD2 (6 bases). TRBJ2-7 explains the end of the DNA better; the J call may be wrong. The CDR3 loop spans 15 amino acids. The germline V gene encodes CDR1 MGHRA and CDR2 YSYEKL. This CDR3 is CASSQVSGTGYEQYF. The CDR3 DNA reads TGCGCCAGCAGCCAAGTGTCCGGGACTGGTTACGAGCAGTACTTC.